This T cell receptor beta chain was identified in a study of shared clonotypes between healthy human individuals. Study-wide results and caveats: Lower generation probabilities were found for non-shared clonotypes than for those shared by all four donors.

Trimming cost V 6 bases and J 4 bases; bases outside gene matches: 5. This CDR3 is 14 amino acids long. Germline loops: CDR1 MNHNS, CDR2 SASEGT. A single count supports this clone. Its cognate antigen is unknown. Method: immunoSEQ multiplex PCR; TCRdb's copy keeps in-frame clones and lacks some. The data hold millions of clones, with around nine tenths observed a single time. The clonotype comes from a man aged 18-30 years in good health. J is TRBJ2-5 and V is TRBV6-1; the match to TRBD1 covers 10 bases. The sequencing sample was made of naive CD4+ T cells sorted from blood. Specified subset: CD45RA+ positively selected. CDR3 DNA: TGTGCCAGCAGGAGACAGGGGGCGCGAGAGACCCAGTACTTC. Its translation: CASRRQGARETQYF.